The present T cell receptor (beta chain) was sequenced within a study of identical twins. Study-wide results and limits: The conclusions drew on cross-sectional statistical analysis instead of tracking the same donors. Clonotypes of the beta chain that were abundant in cord blood carried fewer insertions (memory repertoires showed none).

One entry per CDR3 protein results from TCRdb running MiXCR on the 5' RACE reads. Here the sample spans some 1,700,000 distinct CDR3 sequences, under 35% being singletons. This clonotype was picked up a small number of times. Its antigen remains unidentified. Sequenced material: cord blood. This sequence was found in a newborn girl in good health.

The CDR3 DNA sequence: TGTGCCAGCAATCTGACCCCAGATACGCAGTATTTT. This gives the protein CASNLTPDTQYF. The J gene is TRBJ2-3, the V gene TRBV2; D uncertain. V was trimmed by 7 bases and J by 4 bases, leaving 9 bases between them. Germline lookup yields CDR1 SNHLY and CDR2 FYNNEI. The CDR3 is made up of 12 amino acids. The entire variable domain, with the rest obtained from reference TRBV2 and TRBJ2-3, is as follows: EPEVTQTPSHQVTQMGQEVILRCVPISNHLYFYWYRQILGQKVEFLVSFYNNEISEKSEIFDDQFSVERPDGSNFTLKIRSTKLEDSAMYFCASNLTPDTQYFGPGTRLTVL.